Here is one T cell receptor beta chain with its context. This specimen comes from a study of blood T cell repertoires in COVID-19. In the study overall: Samples came from the United States, Italy and Spain, spanning acute and convalescent COVID-19. PBMCs, B-cell-depleted T cells, or T cells provided the cDNA or gDNA that made up the material.

The germline V gene has CDR1 SGHTA and CDR2 FQGNSA. CDR3 size: 14 residues. The J segment lost 12 bases and the V segment lost 5 bases, leaving 9 bases of the junction unmatched. Authors' methods: The assay estimated nucleated cells by amplifying reference gene primers. Method: immunoSEQ multiplex PCR; TCRdb's copy keeps in-frame clones and lacks some. The DNA was the basis for D and trimming; V, J and clone size are from that table. The sample has 26,000 or so clones; 75% to 95% are singletons. Sequencing input: peripheral blood. The chain links TRBV7-2 to TRBJ2-7; 14 nucleotides line up with TRBD2. The receptor was derived from a human donor with active COVID-19. The donor label of this sample is uncertain. The CDR3 DNA reads TGTGCCAGCAGCCCCGGACTAGCGGGAGGTTTGCGGTACTTC. Amino acid sequence: CASSPGLAGGLRYF.